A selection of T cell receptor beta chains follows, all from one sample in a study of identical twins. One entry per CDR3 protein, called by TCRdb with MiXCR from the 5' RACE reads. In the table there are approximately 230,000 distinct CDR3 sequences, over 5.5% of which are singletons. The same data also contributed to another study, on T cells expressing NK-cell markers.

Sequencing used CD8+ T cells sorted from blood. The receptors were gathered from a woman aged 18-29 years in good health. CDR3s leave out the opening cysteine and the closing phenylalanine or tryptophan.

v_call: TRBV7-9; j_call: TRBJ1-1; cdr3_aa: ASSSQRGLFGTEAF
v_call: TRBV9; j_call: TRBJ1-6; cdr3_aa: ASSVESRGSPLH
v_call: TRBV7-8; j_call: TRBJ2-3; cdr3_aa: ASSFGSGVDTQY
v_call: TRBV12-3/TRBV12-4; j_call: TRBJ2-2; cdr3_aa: AFSLGPQTSGHLTGELF
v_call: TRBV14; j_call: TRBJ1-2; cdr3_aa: ASSQVTHGLNYGYT
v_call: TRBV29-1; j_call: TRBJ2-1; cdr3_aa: SVEDLGQGIEQF
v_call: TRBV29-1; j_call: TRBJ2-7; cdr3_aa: SVEEPQGVTYEQY
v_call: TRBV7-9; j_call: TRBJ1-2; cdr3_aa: ASSSRIFGYGYT
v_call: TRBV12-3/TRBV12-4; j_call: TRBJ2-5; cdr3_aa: ATTRAETQY
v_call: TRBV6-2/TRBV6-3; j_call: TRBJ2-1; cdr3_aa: ASSSSGLPGYNEQF
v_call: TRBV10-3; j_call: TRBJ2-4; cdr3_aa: AISDIPGQGGNIQY
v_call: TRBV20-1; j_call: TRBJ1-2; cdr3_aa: SATGTTYYYGYT
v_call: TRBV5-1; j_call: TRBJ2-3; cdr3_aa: ASSLAGTGRTDTQY
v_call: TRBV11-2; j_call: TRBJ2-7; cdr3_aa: ASSPILGQGPLYEQY
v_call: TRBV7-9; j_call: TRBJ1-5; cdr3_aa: ASSFEGNQQPQH
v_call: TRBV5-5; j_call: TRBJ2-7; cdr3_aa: ASSYAVGQYEQY
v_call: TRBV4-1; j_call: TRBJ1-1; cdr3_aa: ASSQDSRQGNTEAF
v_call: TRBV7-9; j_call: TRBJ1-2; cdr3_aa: ASSPTPDRGDYGYT
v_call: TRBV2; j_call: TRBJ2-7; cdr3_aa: ASSVTSGPYEQY
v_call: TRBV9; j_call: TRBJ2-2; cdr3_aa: ASSAPRGTSNTGELF
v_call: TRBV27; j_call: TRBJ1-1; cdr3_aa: ASSISPGQGNTEAF
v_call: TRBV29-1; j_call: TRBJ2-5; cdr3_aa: SVEEGLNQETQY
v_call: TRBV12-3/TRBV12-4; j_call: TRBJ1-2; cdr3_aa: ASEGDYGYT
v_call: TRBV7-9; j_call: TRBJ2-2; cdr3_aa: ASSTFRGEGTGELF
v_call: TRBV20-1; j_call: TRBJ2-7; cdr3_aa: SARDLGGDHSYEQY
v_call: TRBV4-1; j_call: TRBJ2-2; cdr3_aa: ASSQASAGGELF
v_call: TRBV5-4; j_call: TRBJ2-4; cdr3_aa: ASSLDKFAIQY
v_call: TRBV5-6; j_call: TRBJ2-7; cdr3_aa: ASSHPTESYEQY
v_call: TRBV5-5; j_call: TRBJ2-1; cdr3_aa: ASSLGGRYEQF
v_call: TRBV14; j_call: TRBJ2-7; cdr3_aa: ASSPVPETATYEQY
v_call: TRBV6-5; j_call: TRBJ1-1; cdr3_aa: ASSYQLGQNTEAF
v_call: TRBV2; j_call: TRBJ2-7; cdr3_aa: ASSPVVNEQY
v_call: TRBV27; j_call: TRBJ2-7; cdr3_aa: ASRLGTGVREQY
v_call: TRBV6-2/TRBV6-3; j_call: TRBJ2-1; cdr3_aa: ASSLGQGEIFEF
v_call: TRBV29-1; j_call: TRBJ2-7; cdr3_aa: SVETHEQY
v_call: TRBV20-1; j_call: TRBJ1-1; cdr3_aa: SARDKETNTEAF
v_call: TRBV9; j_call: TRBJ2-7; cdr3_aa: ASSVDGTSVGEQY
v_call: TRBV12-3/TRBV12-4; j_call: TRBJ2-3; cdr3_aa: ASSFLRTDTQY
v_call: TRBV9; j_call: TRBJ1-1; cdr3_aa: ASSANPRGTEAF
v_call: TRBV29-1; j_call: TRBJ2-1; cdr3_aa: SVWGDNEQF
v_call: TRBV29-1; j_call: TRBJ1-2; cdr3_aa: SVIPHGYT
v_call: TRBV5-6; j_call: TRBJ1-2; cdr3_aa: ASSLWGGADGYT
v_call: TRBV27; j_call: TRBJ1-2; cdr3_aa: ASSLDPLPGAYGYT
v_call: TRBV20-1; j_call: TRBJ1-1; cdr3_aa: SASRGMNTEAF
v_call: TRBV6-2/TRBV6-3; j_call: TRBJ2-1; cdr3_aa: ASRGLAGLSEQF
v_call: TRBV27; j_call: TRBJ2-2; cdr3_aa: ASYSPGTADGELF
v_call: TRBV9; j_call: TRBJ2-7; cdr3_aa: ASSALAGGAVEQY
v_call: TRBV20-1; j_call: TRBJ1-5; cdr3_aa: SARQGNQPQH
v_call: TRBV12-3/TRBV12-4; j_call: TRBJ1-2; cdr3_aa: ASSLGGPMSGYT
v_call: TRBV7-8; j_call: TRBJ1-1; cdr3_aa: ASSWDLRADGAF
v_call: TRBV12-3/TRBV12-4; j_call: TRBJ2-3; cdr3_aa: ASSLLAATDTQY
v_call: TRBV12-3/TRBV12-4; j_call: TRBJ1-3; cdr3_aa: AVKPPVGNTIY